This entry lists 23 T cell receptor beta chains sequenced from one sample in a study of CD8 T cells in ankylosing spondylitis. TCRdb re-analysed the 5' RACE reads in MiXCR, keeping a single row per CDR3 protein. The data show hundreds of thousands of distinct CDR3 sequences, about 13% seen once. Whole-study findings and limits: It appeared that ankylosing spondylitis blood was characterized by a TCR beta motif of about 8 highly homologous variants.

These TCRs' antigens remain unknown. The sample taken for sequencing was blood, either unsorted or a sorted T cell fraction (not recorded which). Receptor source: a male donor with ankylosing spondylitis.

Here the CDR3 DNA reads TGCAGTGCTACCACCACGAGGGGGCCGTTTAACTATGGCTACACCTTC. Translating it yields CSATTTRGPFNYGYTF. The chain combines TRBV20-1 with TRBJ1-2, with 7 nucleotides matching TRBD1. Trimming took 4 bases from V and 1 from J; bases not matched to a gene: 12. This CDR3 is built from 16 residues. Germline V gives CDR1 DFQATT, CDR2 SNEGSKA (reference sequence).

In its sample, this clonotype was seen a few times. The chain has TRBV12-3 or TRBV12-4 and TRBJ1-2, with D unresolved. The ends were cut back, 0 bases at V and 8 bases at J, with 10 bases in the middle. The CDR3 loop spans 13 amino acids. The CDR3 DNA follows: TGTGCCAGCAGTTTAGCGCTGGTGGGAGGCTACACCTTC. This sequence encodes CASSLALVGGYTF.

This chain uses TRBV25-1 with TRBJ2-5; unclear D gene. Trimming took 7 bases from V and 2 from J, leaving 17 bases between them. Germline CDR1 reads MGHDK; CDR2 reads SYGVNS. This CDR3 comprises 15 residues. The CDR3 region is CASNAHQPGQETQYF. Here the CDR3 DNA reads TGTGCCAGCAACGCACACCAGCCAGGACAAGAGACCCAGTACTTC.

This clonotype has ten or more counts. V usage is TRBV20-1 and J usage is TRBJ1-6, with 8 bases matching TRBD1. Unmatched junction bases numbered 7, after V lost 5 bases and J lost 10 bases. The CDR3 runs to 13 residues. Per the germline V gene, CDR1 is DFQATT and CDR2 is SNEGSKA (reference sequence). The CDR3 reads CSAAQGAGSPLHF. CDR3 coding DNA: TGCAGTGCTGCCCAGGGGGCTGGCTCACCCCTCCACTTT.

V usage is TRBV7-9 and J usage is TRBJ1-3, with no clear D. Germline V gene data show CDR1 as SEHNR and CDR2 as FQNEAQ (reference sequence). The CDR3 is 17 residues long. Trimming shortened V by 1 base and J by 1 base, and 14 bases separated the two germline ends. The CDR3 DNA reads as TGTGCCAGCAGCTTAGACAGAAACTACGGGTCTGGAAACACCATATATTTT. Protein product: CASSLDRNYGSGNTIYF.

This clonotype was detected a few times. V is TRBV20-1 and J is TRBJ1-1; D remains unclear. The length of the CDR3 is 14 residues. Germline V gives CDR1 DFQATT, CDR2 SNEGSKA (reference sequence). The germline V and J ends were trimmed by 0 bases and 8 bases, with 16 bases remaining between them. CDR3 bases: TGCAGTGCTAGAGATACCCCGCCAAAACGGGAAGCTTTCTTT. Translating gives CSARDTPPKREAFF.

This clonotype was recorded at least ten times. The V gene is TRBV29-1, the J gene TRBJ2-2; no clear D. CDR3 length: 14 residues. CDR1 is SQVTM, CDR2 ANQGSEA, per germline. Between the trimmed V and J ends, which lost 4 bases and 2 bases, there was a span of 11 bases. The CDR3 region has the DNA TGCAGCGTTGGATTACCTATTAACACCGGGGAGCTGTTTTTT. It codes for CSVGLPINTGELFF.

The chain couples TRBV20-1 to TRBJ2-1, with a possible D match to TRBD2 (6 bases). Germline CDR1 and CDR2: DFQATT and SNEGSKA (reference sequence). This CDR3 spans 19 amino acids. The V end lost 1 base, the J end lost 5 bases, and 27 bases lay between the germline ends. This CDR3 reads CSARATQEAASGLNNEQFF. The DNA of the CDR3 is TGCAGTGCTAGAGCCACACAGGAAGCCGCCAGCGGGCTTAACAATGAGCAGTTCTTC.

This clonotype has just a few counts. This chain connects TRBV7-7 to TRBJ2-5, with D tentatively TRBD1 or TRBD2 (5 bases each). Germline values: CDR1 SSHAT, CDR2 FNYEAQ (reference sequence). Trimming left V 1 base short and J 5 bases short, with 14 bases between. The CDR3 length is 15 residues. CDR3 in amino acids: CASSLGVGTLETQYF. CDR3 DNA: TGTGCCAGCAGCTTAGGTGTGGGGACCCTTGAGACCCAGTACTTC.

This clonotype turned up a few times. The chain links TRBV5-6 to TRBJ2-4; TRBD2 agrees at 10 bases. V lost 4 bases, J lost 6 bases, and 10 bases stayed unmatched. The germline gives CDR1 SGHDT, CDR2 YYEEEE. This CDR3 is 16 amino acids long. This chain's CDR3 is CASSPGPSGSLNIQYF. The CDR3 nucleotides are TGTGCCAGCAGCCCAGGCCCTAGCGGGAGTTTAAACATTCAGTACTTC.

This clonotype was seen only a few times. The J gene is TRBJ2-1, the V gene TRBV12-3 or TRBV12-4; 7 bases match TRBD2. After removal of 0 bases from V and 2 bases from J, the junction contained 7 bases not matched to a gene. The CDR3 length is 17 residues. The CDR3 loop reads CASSLASPGTTYNEQFF. The CDR3 DNA sequence: TGTGCCAGCAGTTTAGCTTCCCCCGGGACTACCTACAATGAGCAGTTCTTC.

In its sample, this clonotype was seen a few times. V and J are TRBV10-3 and TRBJ1-5; D is undetermined. The CDR3 runs 15 residues. Germline-derived CDR1 and CDR2 are ENHRY and SYGVKD. Trimming stripped 0 bases from V and 0 bases from J, with 6 bases between. The CDR3 protein is CAISESGTSNQPQHF. CDR3 DNA: TGTGCCATCAGTGAGTCGGGTACTAGCAATCAGCCCCAGCATTTT.

CDR3 in amino acids: CASSYGTENYEQYV. The CDR3 DNA reads as TGTGCCAGCAGCTACGGGACAGAGAATTACGAGCAGTACGTC. This chain uses TRBV5-4 with TRBJ2-7; TRBD1 matches 7 bases. CDR1 SGHNT and CDR2 YYREEE come from the germline V gene (reference sequence). J gave up 4 bases and V 3 bases, and 7 bases lay outside the gene matches. CDR3 length: 14 amino acids.

The chain employs TRBV4-1 and TRBJ1-2; TRBD1 aligns across 8 bases. Germline-derived CDR1 and CDR2 are MGHRA and YSYEKL. This CDR3 region has 14 residues. The ends lost 3 bases at V and 9 bases at J; junction bases unmatched: 9. The chain's CDR3 is CASSQSDRVVSYTF. The CDR3 nucleotides are TGCGCCAGCAGCCAGTCGGACAGGGTTGTTAGCTACACCTTC.

This clonotype showed up many times. The CDR3 region is CASSLQETQYF. The CDR3 coding sequence is TGCGCCAGCAGCTTACAAGAGACCCAGTACTTC. The chain couples TRBV5-1 to TRBJ2-5; D gene unclear. V dropped 2 bases and J dropped 2 bases, with 1 base sitting between them. The CDR3 is 11 amino acids. Germline-derived CDR1 and CDR2 are SGHRS and YFSETQ.

The DNA of the CDR3 is TGTGCCACCAGCAGAGGCGGGACTAGTCCCAATGAGCAGTTCTTC. Protein sequence: CATSRGGTSPNEQFF. The V and J genes are TRBV15 and TRBJ2-1, with 8 bases identical to TRBD2. CDR1 LNHNV and CDR2 YYDKDF come from the germline V gene (reference sequence). The junction had 5 bases not matched to a gene; V was cut back by 1 base and J by 6 bases. The CDR3 has 15 residues.

There are a few counts of this clonotype. The chain recombines TRBV6-1 with TRBJ1-1; the D is unclear. V was trimmed by 2 bases and J by 5 bases, leaving 9 bases between them. The CDR3 runs 13 residues. The germline V gene encodes CDR1 MNHNS and CDR2 SASEGT. The CDR3 region has the DNA TGTGCCAGCAGTGAAACCCTTAAGACTGAAGCTTTCTTT. It encodes CASSETLKTEAFF.

This clonotype has at least ten counts. The chain recombines TRBV7-2 with TRBJ2-3, with D perhaps TRBD2 (5 bases). The CDR3 has 13 amino acids. CDR1 and CDR2 from the germline V gene are SGHTA and FQGNSA. Trimming pared 4 bases from V and 4 bases from J, leaving 9 bases between. The CDR3 DNA follows: TGTGCCAGCAGCTCACTCGGGGCAGATACGCAGTATTTT. It is translated as CASSSLGADTQYF. Full variable domain (remainder filled in from reference TRBV7-2 and TRBJ2-3): GAGVSQSPSNKVTEKGKDVELRCDPISGHTALYWYRQSLGQGLEFLIYFQGNSAPDKSGLPSDRFSAERTGGSVSTLTIQRTQQEDSAVYLCASSSLGADTQYFGPGTRLTVL.

This clonotype has only a few counts. The chain has TRBV5-1 and TRBJ2-7; 12 bases agree with TRBD2. The junction had 1 base not matched to a gene; V was cut back by 0 bases and J by 6 bases. The CDR3 contains 14 residues. The germline CDR1 and CDR2 sequences are SGHRS and YFSETQ. For the CDR3, the DNA is TGCGCCAGCAGCTTGGAACTAGCGGGGGGCGAGCAGTACTTC. Protein product: CASSLELAGGEQYF.

The sample holds many counts of this clonotype. CDR3: CSVLRDRNTEAFF. The CDR3 DNA follows: TGCAGCGTTCTCCGGGACAGGAACACTGAAGCTTTCTTT. J is TRBJ1-1 and V is TRBV29-1, with 7 nucleotides matching TRBD1. Germline values: CDR1 SQVTM, CDR2 ANQGSEA. The CDR3 is 13 amino acids. The V gene end was trimmed by 5 bases and the J gene end by 1 base; junction bases not matched to a gene: 4.

This clonotype was counted a few times. V usage is TRBV11-2 and J usage is TRBJ2-7, with 11 bases matching TRBD2. Germline loops: CDR1 SGHAT, CDR2 FQNNGV. CDR3 length: 16 residues. J gave up 1 base and V 6 bases, and 8 bases lay outside the gene matches. The CDR3 nucleotides are TGTGCCAGCAGACCCGGACTAGCGGGCTTATCCTACGAGCAGTACTTC. Amino acids: CASRPGLAGLSYEQYF.

In this sample, this clonotype turned up a few times. This chain joins TRBV6-2 or TRBV6-3 and TRBJ2-1; TRBD2 is a possible D gene (5 bases). Germline CDR1 and CDR2: MNHEY and SVGEGT. CDR3 length: 15 residues. V shed 8 bases and J shed 3 bases, with 17 bases lying between them. The CDR3 is CASCSRADYYNEQFF. CDR3 nucleotides: TGTGCCAGCTGCTCCCGAGCGGATTACTACAATGAGCAGTTCTTC.

The rearrangement joins TRBV24-1 to TRBJ1-5; D is perhaps TRBD1 (6 bases). The CDR3 is made up of 14 amino acids. The germline V gene has CDR1 KGHDR and CDR2 SFDVKD. Trimming took off 5 bases at V and 4 bases at J, with 11 bases between the two ends. CDR3: CATSGQGTNQPQHF. The CDR3 DNA follows: TGTGCCACCAGTGGGCAGGGGACGAATCAGCCCCAGCATTTT.